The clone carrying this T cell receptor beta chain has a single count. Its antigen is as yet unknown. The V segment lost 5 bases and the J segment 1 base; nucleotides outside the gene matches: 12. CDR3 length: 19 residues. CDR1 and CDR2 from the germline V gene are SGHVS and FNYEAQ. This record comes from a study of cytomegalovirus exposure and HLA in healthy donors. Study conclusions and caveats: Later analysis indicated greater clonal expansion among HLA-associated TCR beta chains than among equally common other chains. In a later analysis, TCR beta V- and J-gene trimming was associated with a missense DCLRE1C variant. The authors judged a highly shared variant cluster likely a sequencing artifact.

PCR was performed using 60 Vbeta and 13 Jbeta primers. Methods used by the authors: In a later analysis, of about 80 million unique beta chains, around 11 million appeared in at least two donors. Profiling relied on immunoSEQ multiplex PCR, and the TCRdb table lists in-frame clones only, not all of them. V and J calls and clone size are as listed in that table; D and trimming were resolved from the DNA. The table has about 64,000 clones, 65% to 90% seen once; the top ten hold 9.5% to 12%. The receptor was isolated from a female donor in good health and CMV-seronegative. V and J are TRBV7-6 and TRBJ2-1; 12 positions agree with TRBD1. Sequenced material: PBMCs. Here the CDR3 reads CASSVSGTGGPGSYNEQFF. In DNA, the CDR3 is TGTGCCAGCAGCGTATCCGGGACAGGGGGCCCGGGGTCCTACAATGAGCAGTTCTTC.